This T cell receptor (beta chain) is drawn from a study of T cell changes during pregnancy in multiple sclerosis. Deletions cut 1 base from V and 1 base from J, with 18 bases between. CDR3 length equals 18 residues. CDR1 SGHTS and CDR2 YDEGEE come from the germline V gene. Assay used: immunoSEQ multiplex PCR; TCRdb lists only in-frame clones, some missing. The data contain tens of thousands of clones, about 93% of them singletons. V is TRBV5-8 and J is TRBJ2-1; D possibly corresponds to TRBD1 (6 bases). The receptor was isolated from a female donor with multiple sclerosis, enrolled in a pregnancy study. The input for sequencing was peripheral blood, taken in the first trimester of pregnancy. The CDR3 sequence is CASSLKKGRGRSYNEQFF. CDR3 sequence (DNA): TGTGCCAGCAGCTTGAAAAAAGGTAGGGGGAGATCCTACAATGAGCAGTTCTTC.